The TCR beta chain under discussion was sequenced for a study of early T cells in non-severe SARS-CoV-2 infection. Background on the study: With bulk RNA from unsorted whole blood as input, sequencing yielded unpaired chains. General study findings and limits: Matching with VDJdb favored anti-spike CD8 responses (missing private and CD4 specificities).

Tagging with unique molecular identifiers was applied to individual cDNA molecules. TCRdb redid the calling of the 5' RACE reads with MiXCR, one entry per CDR3 protein. Among about 83,000 distinct CDR3 sequences listed, roughly a tenth were seen once. This clonotype was seen a few times. Its antigen is not known. Sequenced here: whole blood, sampled at baseline. The TCR comes from an adult who was a healthcare worker with PCR-confirmed SARS-CoV-2 infection or an uninfected control (not recorded which).

The CDR3 loop reads CASSTALAGNEQFF. The CDR3 region has the DNA TGTGCCAGTAGTACGGCGCTAGCGGGAAATGAGCAGTTCTTC. J is TRBJ2-1 and V is TRBV19, with 9 bases identical to TRBD2. This CDR3 has 14 amino acids. Trimming cost V 4 bases and J 7 bases; bases outside gene matches: 5. From germline, CDR1 is LNHDA and CDR2 SQIVND (reference sequence).